This TCR beta chain was recorded in a study of cytomegalovirus exposure and HLA in healthy donors (dated by TCRdb to about 2017). The study in broad terms: An earlier analysis of a few hundred of the donors reported approximately 280 Gb of sequence data and around 100 million unique TCR beta sequences obtained from about 200 million T cells. An early release that covered several hundred HLA-typed donors contained approximately 300 gigabases of sequencing data and roughly 84 million unique TCR sequences. Of the 300 to 500 genotyped donors, 75% to 85% were placed in the genetic ancestry cluster associated with self-reported Caucasian donors. The study was designed to test whether signatures of past pathogen exposure could be identified by cataloging public T cell receptors. The study profiled the T cell repertoires of hundreds of subjects by immunosequencing and related them to cytomegalovirus serostatus. Besides the first cohort of about 730 subjects, a separate validation cohort made up of roughly 130 different subjects was used. High-throughput TCR immunosequencing, statistical association of individual TCRs with disease status, and machine learning were combined to predict cytomegalovirus infection status. A later analysis re-analyzed previously published TCR beta repertoires from approximately 700 donors and added high-resolution HLA genotyping to study TCR occurrence patterns. Rather than using new phenotypic data, the later analysis identified candidate immune exposures from TCR beta sequences and from how often those sequences occurred across donors. An earlier analysis of about 600 of the donors used high-throughput TCR beta sequencing to judge whether each TCR beta V gene segment behaved as functional or pseudogenic. Alongside the repertoire data, information on donor age, sex, ethnicity and CMV serostatus was compiled. A later genetic analysis took genome-wide SNP genotypes for about 60% of the roughly 670 donors and used that subset as a discovery cohort. All discovery cohort repertoires had been generated using a single sequencing platform. HLA typing covered class I and class II loci at four-digit resolution. The number of typed donors differed by locus: about 629-640 for A, B, C, DRB1 and DQB1; 500 to 550 for DQA1; some 590 for DPA1; and 400 to 480 for DPB1. Roughly 5 DR-DQ haplotypes were handled as single units for association and clustering, since linkage in the cohort was strong. Among 300 to 500 genotyped donors of the cohort, an average of roughly 230,000 unique TCR beta nucleotide sequences was sequenced per donor, of which about 18% were non-productive.

This clone was seen a single time. Its antigen is not yet known. Base qualities are not provided; no much larger clone lies one nucleotide away. Study-wide findings and limitations: Some IMGT-functional V segments, including TRBV6-2 and TRBV6-3, could not be distinguished by the 87-base-pair reads and were therefore excluded. A further reported finding was that TCR beta sequences accurately predicted the HLA-A and HLA-B alleles for most subjects in the first cohort. Three of the identified cytomegalovirus-associated TCR beta chains were confirmed in vitro to be specific for cytomegalovirus antigens. In a later analysis, several top co-occurrence clusters were reported to appear linked to parvovirus B19, influenza, CMV and Epstein-Barr virus. The authors suggested that the approach could potentially be generalized to other disease states and immunological phenotypes. The cohort was sequenced for TCR beta chains only, and without alpha or paired-chain data the features that could be detected were limited. In both the original and validation cohorts, the classifier was reported to diagnose cytomegalovirus status with high specificity and sensitivity. Roughly 15 rarely observed V segments, including chromosome 9 orphons, were excluded from the earlier analysis of almost 600 of the donors because counts were too low. The presence/absence analyses assumed that sequencing depth was roughly uniform across donors, and that assumption may not be true. A cluster of highly shared sequence variants was judged likely to be a technical artifact of the sequencing pipeline. In an earlier analysis of approximately 600 of the donors, most TCR beta V segments were observed in productive rearrangements about 90% or about 30% of the time, broadly matching IMGT annotations. When HLA alleles, especially DR and DQ, strongly co-occurred, TCR associations were difficult to assign to individual alleles. A later genetic analysis reported fewer N-insertions in productive TCRs among donors in an Asian-associated ancestry cluster than the roughly 640-donor mean. The study listed 150 to 200 TCR beta chains as associated with cytomegalovirus. HLA typing was unavailable for some donors at each locus, so association tests used only the typed subset. Most CMV-associated TCR beta chains appeared to be HLA-restricted in a later analysis, and the HLA associations seemed to be driven largely by CMV exposure. A later analysis found that TCR association rates varied across HLA loci, with DRB1 alleles showing the most associated TCRs and HLA-C alleles the fewest. Most TCR sequences were observed very rarely across donors, whereas some public TCRs were present in many individuals. In a later genetic analysis, a missense DCLRE1C variant was associated with V-gene and J-gene trimming of TCR beta chains, and the association was replicated in an independent cohort. In a later analysis, over 15,000 TCR beta sequences were associated with specific HLA alleles at a false discovery rate of 0.05. Linkage disequilibrium might explain the correlated functional status among segregating V segments, but an unknown experimental factor could not be excluded. Immune exposure information for the cohort was limited to CMV serostatus. In a later analysis, HLA-associated TCR beta chains were found to be more clonally expanded and to have lower generation probabilities than equally common non-associated chains.

Library method: the immunoSEQ multiplex PCR assay. For the multiplex PCR, a mixture combining 60 forward primers for TCR Vbeta segments and 13 reverse primers for TCR Jbeta segments was used. Amplification of the CDR3 region of rearranged TCR beta genes was performed with a multiplex PCR assay on genomic DNA. The amplified TCR beta libraries were sequenced on the Illumina HiSeq System as 87-base-pair reads. Regarding the original processing steps: A later analysis tallied tens of millions of unique TCR beta chains across the 640 or so repertoires, and some 10 million of those chains were shared by two or more donors. A nearest-neighbor algorithm error-corrected the raw reads and collapsed the reads into unique sequences, merging closely related sequences to remove PCR and sequencing errors. Alignment of CDR3 sequences to IMGT reference sequences was used to assign V, D and J gene segments. Each retained sequence needed at least a six-nucleotide match to both a V gene segment and a J gene segment. A rearrangement was called productive if the CDR3 had no stop codons and remained in frame with V and J, and every other rearrangement was called non-productive. CDR3 was defined according to IMGT convention as the region running from the second conserved V-encoded cysteine to the conserved J-encoded phenylalanine. In an earlier analysis of approximately 590 of the donors, sequences lacking an unambiguous match to a single V gene segment were excluded. In an earlier analysis of about 590 of the donors, a V segment was called functional when productive rearrangements were above 56.7%, and segregating when the standard deviation between donors exceeded 5%. A statistical classification framework was built to diagnose cytomegalovirus status from the catalog of TCR beta chain sequences. A later analysis assigned V and J genes by comparing TCR nucleotide sequences with IMGT/GENE-DB human TR gene sequences. Using the TCRdist pipeline, a later analysis assigned CDR3 sequences along with most-parsimonious VDJ recombination scenarios. In a later analysis, every TCR beta chain was defined by the combination of its CDR3 amino acid sequence and its V-gene family, and reads without a unique V-gene family were dropped. A later analysis removed several hundred highly shared, low-generation-probability nucleotide sequences to deal with suspected cross-contamination and a sequencing artifact. A later analysis calculated a clonal expansion index for each public chain from normalized within-repertoire ranks of inferred template counts. Generation probabilities in a later analysis came from a VDJ recombination model fitted to out-of-frame rearrangements, and those results were checked against IGoR. A later analysis scored TCR-TCR, TCR-HLA and TCR-CMV co-occurrence with hypergeometric tests, applying a repertoire-size bias correction to TCR pairs. To estimate false discovery rates, a later analysis permuted the HLA or CMV assignments 20 times. In a later analysis, co-occurring TCRs were grouped using DBSCAN, and TCRdist sequence similarity was added for clustering within HLA-allele-positive subsets. For co-occurrence clustering, repertoires with fewer than 30,000 or more than 120,000 public chains were excluded, along with roughly 5 repertoires with anomalous nucleotide sharing. Imported from immuneACCESS, the table was reduced by TCRdb to in-frame sequences with V and J called. These copies leave out some clones; in studies compared against another copy, an unresolved V gene accounts for under half, and the cause of the remainder is not known. V, J and clone size were drawn from that table, and D and trimming were deduced from the DNA. This sample comprises around 140,000 clones, around 77% of them detected only once. 0.94% of the sample rests with the top ten.

The germline V gene sets CDR1 to SGHRS and CDR2 to YFSETQ. Unmatched junction bases come to 14, with V trimmed by 4 bases and J by 4 bases. Including the terminal cysteine and phenylalanine, the CDR3 comprises 17 residues. The DNA shown is the 51-base CDR3, in frame from base 1. The cohort consisted of 670 or so healthy bone marrow donors. All cohort members were sampled while nominally healthy, although unrecorded immune exposures were likely present. The donor tested CMV seronegative, placing the donor among the 300 to 450 seronegative members of the cohort. A peripheral blood sample was collected from each donor, and TCR beta sequencing was performed on peripheral blood mononuclear cells. The Qiagen DNeasy Blood Extraction Kit was used to extract genomic DNA from the blood cell samples.

Sequenced: PBMCs. The origin of this receptor is an older woman in good health and CMV-seronegative. The chain couples TRBV5-1 to TRBJ2-3, with 8 bases aligning to TRBD2. The CDR3: CASSPLPRAGVPDTQYF. The bases are TGCGCCAGCAGCCCCTTACCCCGAGCGGGAGTTCCAGATACGCAGTATTTT.